This TCR beta chain stems from a study of cytotoxic CD8 clonotypes in ibrutinib-treated CLL. Genomic DNA in a quantity of about 2.1 micrograms was derived from cryopreserved PBMCs for TCR beta libraries. Target depth was 1 in 200,000 to 1 in 1 million T cells, about 10x per clonotype. Using immunoSEQ multiplex PCR, the repertoire was profiled, and TCRdb retains in-frame clones only, with some absent. This sample has roughly 150,000 clones; about 84% occur once, and the top ten carry over 4.5%. The germline CDR1 and CDR2 sequences are MNHNS and SASEGT. V was shortened by 6 bases and J by 3 bases, with 9 bases between the two germline ends. The CDR3 has 13 residues.

The sequence derives from a human donor with chronic lymphocytic leukemia. The sequencing here drew on PBMCs, taken after 24 months of ibrutinib treatment. The genes are TRBV6-1 and TRBJ1-5, with D possibly matching TRBD1 (6 bases). The CDR3 DNA follows: TGTGCCAGCAGAAGGGACACCAATCAGCCCCAGCATTTT. Translation: CASRRDTNQPQHF.